This entry lists 27 T cell receptor beta chains sequenced from one sample in a study of blood T cell repertoires in COVID-19. Using immunoSEQ multiplex PCR, the repertoire was profiled, and TCRdb retains in-frame clones only, with some absent. Of 270,000 or so clones in the sample, approximately 89% were seen once. The sequencing sample was made of PBMCs or T cells enriched from blood (not recorded which). The origin of the receptors is a man in his forties or fifties who had been exposed to COVID-19.

J is TRBJ2-1 and V is TRBV28; 8 nucleotides align to TRBD1. J lost 1 base, V lost 6 bases, and 8 bases had no gene match. The length of the CDR3 is 16 residues. Germline CDR1 and CDR2: MDHEN and SYDVKM. CDR3 in DNA: TGTGCCAGCAGATCCCAGGGGGCGCGATCCTACAATGAGCAGTTCTTC. This codes for CASRSQGARSYNEQFF. The full variable domain, completed using reference TRBV28 and TRBJ2-1, is DVKVTQSSRYLVKRTGEKVFLECVQDMDHENMFWYRQDPGLGLRLIYFSYDVKMKEKGDIPEGYSVSREKKERFSLILESASTNQTSMYLCASRSQGARSYNEQFFGPGTRLTVL.

This sequence joins TRBV19 and TRBJ1-4; 7 nucleotides match TRBD1. V shed 9 bases and J 0 bases; nucleotides not matched to a gene: 10. The length of the CDR3 is 16 residues. CDR1 LNHDA and CDR2 SQIVND come from the germline V gene (reference sequence). The CDR3 nucleotides read TGTGCCAGCCGGGACAGCTATACCTCAACTAATGAAAAACTGTTTTTT. Translated: CASRDSYTSTNEKLFF.

J is TRBJ1-6 and V is TRBV7-9; 10 nucleotides agree with TRBD1. CDR1 and CDR2 (germline): SEHNR, FQNEAQ (reference sequence). V was clipped by 1 base and J by 3 bases; unmatched bases: 6. The CDR3 loop spans 18 amino acids. CDR3 residues: CASSLVGQGSHYNSPLHF. CDR3 in DNA: TGTGCCAGCAGCTTAGTGGGACAGGGGTCCCACTATAATTCACCCCTCCACTTT.

The genes are TRBV5-6 and TRBJ1-5; TRBD1 is a possible D gene (6 bases). The CDR3 extends over 15 amino acids. V shed 4 bases and J shed 3 bases, with 14 bases lying between them. CDR1 and CDR2 (germline): SGHDT, YYEEEE. CDR3 amino acids: CASSINGQINQPQHF. The CDR3 region has the DNA TGTGCCAGCAGCATAAATGGACAGATCAATCAGCCCCAGCATTTT. The whole variable domain, remainder taken from reference TRBV5-6 and TRBJ1-5, is DAGVTQSPTHLIKTRGQQVTLRCSPKSGHDTVSWYQQALGQGPQFIFQYYEEEERQRGNFPDRFSGHQFPNYSSELNVNALLLGDSALYLCASSINGQINQPQHFGDGTRLSIL.

The CDR3 nucleotides read TGTGCCAGCAGCTTGAATGGGGCAGGCAGGGTGTCAAATGAGCAGTTCTTC. Protein product: CASSLNGAGRVSNEQFF. This chain uses TRBV11-3 with TRBJ2-1; a possible D gene is TRBD1 (5 bases). Trimming shortened V by 3 bases and J by 7 bases, and 22 bases separated the two germline ends. This CDR3 has 17 amino acids. Germline V gene data show CDR1 as SGHNT and CDR2 as YENEEA.

This clone turned up a few times. This chain links TRBV6-2 or TRBV6-3 with TRBJ1-3, with D hard to call. The CDR3 is 14 amino acids. Germline V gives CDR1 MNHEY, CDR2 SVGEGT. The V end lost 6 bases, the J end lost 3 bases, and 12 bases lay between the germline ends. The CDR3 sequence: CASSQTPFGNTIYF. As DNA, the CDR3 is TGTGCCAGCAGCCAAACTCCCTTTGGAAACACCATATATTTT.

The rearrangement links TRBV5-1 to TRBJ2-2; 8 nucleotides line up with TRBD1. CDR3 size: 15 residues. CDR1 is SGHRS and CDR2 is YFSETQ in the germline V gene. The J segment lost 2 bases and the V segment lost 4 bases, leaving 4 bases of the junction unmatched. The CDR3 protein is CASSLTGVNTGELFF. In nucleotides, the CDR3 is TGCGCCAGCAGCCTGACAGGGGTAAACACCGGGGAGCTGTTTTTT.

The chain employs TRBV4-3 and TRBJ1-3, with TRBD1 as a possible D gene (6 bases). The CDR3 is made up of 15 amino acids. The V gene's germline CDR1 is LGHNA and CDR2 YSLEER. V was cut by 3 bases and J by 7 bases, with 16 bases left in between. The DNA for the CDR3 is TGCGCCAGCAGCCATAATCCGGGGAGGGGGAACACCATATATTTT. Its translation is CASSHNPGRGNTIYF.

Note on this clone: At one end the junction does not follow the germline gene, possibly because of a read error. The chain has TRBV30 and TRBJ2-3, with D tentatively TRBD2 (5 bases). CDR3 length: 14 residues. Germline V gene sequence: CDR1 GTSNPN, CDR2 SVGIG (reference sequence). CDR3 nucleotides: TGTGCCTGGAGCCAGGACTCATACACATATACGCAGTATTTT. Encoded protein: CAWSQDSYTYTQYF. Full variable domain (missing parts from reference TRBV30 and TRBJ2-3): SQTIHQWPATLVQPVGSPLSLECTVEGTSNPNLYWYRQAAGRGLQLLFYSVGIGQISSEVPQNLSASRPQDRQFILSSKKLLLSDSGFYLCAWSQDSYTYTQYFGPGTRLTVL.

This sequence joins TRBV27 and TRBJ1-1, with TRBD1 matching 9 bases. The CDR3 totals 14 residues. With V trimmed by 6 bases and J by 4 bases, 6 bases remained unmatched. Germline loops: CDR1 MNHEY, CDR2 SMNVEV (reference sequence). Here the CDR3 reads CASRTTGGLTEAFF. DNA of the CDR3: TGTGCCAGCAGAACGACAGGGGGACTCACTGAAGCTTTCTTT.

The chain is built from TRBV11-3 and TRBJ1-1, with 7 nucleotides matching TRBD1. V gave up 5 bases and J gave up 4 bases; unmatched junction bases: 4. The CDR3 has 13 amino acids. The germline CDR1 and CDR2 sequences are SGHNT and YENEEA. This CDR3 reads CASSDRVGTEAFF. DNA of the CDR3: TGTGCCAGCAGCGACAGGGTGGGCACTGAAGCTTTCTTT.

The V call is TRBV5-4, the J call TRBJ1-2; D is uncertain. This CDR3 has 13 amino acids. Looked up from germline, CDR1 is SGHNT and CDR2 is YYREEE (reference sequence). Trimming removed 1 base at V and 0 bases at J, with 4 bases between. The CDR3 coding sequence is TGTGCCAGCAGCTTGCTAGCTAACTATGGCTACACCTTC. Encoded protein: CASSLLANYGYTF.

J is TRBJ2-2 and V is TRBV7-3, with D perhaps TRBD2 (5 bases). Trimming removed 2 bases from V and 5 bases from J, with 9 bases in between. The CDR3 is 14 residues long. CDR1 is SGHTA, CDR2 FQGTGA, per germline. CDR3 DNA: TGTGCCAGCAGCTTACCGTCGGGAACCGGGGAGCTGTTTTTT. Its protein is CASSLPSGTGELFF.

The chain joins TRBV7-9 to TRBJ2-7, with D unresolved. Between the trimmed V and J ends, which lost 4 bases and 6 bases, there was a span of 10 bases. The CDR3 is 12 amino acids. CDR1 is SEHNR, CDR2 FQNEAQ, per germline (reference sequence). CDR3 coding DNA: TGTGCCAGCAGCTCTGTCTTAGCCGAGCAGTACTTC. Translation: CASSSVLAEQYF.

The chain links TRBV5-4 to TRBJ2-2; TRBD2 agrees at 12 bases. This CDR3 is built from 17 residues. Germline V lookup: CDR1 SGHNT, CDR2 YYREEE (reference sequence). J was trimmed by 3 bases and V by 4 bases; bases with no gene match: 7. The chain's CDR3 is CASSLLAGGTYTGELFF. The CDR3 DNA reads as TGTGCCAGCAGCCTTCTAGCGGGAGGGACGTACACCGGGGAGCTGTTTTTT.

The chain couples TRBV27 to TRBJ2-1; tentatively, D is TRBD2 (6 bases). CDR1 and CDR2 (germline): MNHEY, SMNVEV (reference sequence). CDR3 length: 17 amino acids. The ends were cut back, 6 bases at V and 0 bases at J, with 18 bases in the middle. CDR3 loop: CASRTGRQTLSYNEQFF. CDR3 bases: TGTGCCAGCAGAACCGGGAGACAAACCCTCTCCTACAATGAGCAGTTCTTC.

The table lists this clone with a few counts. J is TRBJ1-5 and V is TRBV28, with 7 positions matching TRBD1. Germline V gene lookup returns CDR1 MDHEN and CDR2 SYDVKM. The CDR3 is 15 residues long. The ends lost 5 bases at V and 1 base at J; junction bases unmatched: 5. As DNA, the CDR3 is TGTGCCAGCAGTCTGACAGGGCCGAGCAATCAGCCCCAGCATTTT. Protein sequence: CASSLTGPSNQPQHF.

V is TRBV18 and J is TRBJ2-5, with 9 nucleotides matching TRBD1. CDR3 size: 13 residues. Trimming removed 3 bases from V and 14 bases from J; junction bases left unmatched: 10. Per the germline V gene, CDR1 is KGHSH and CDR2 is LQKENI. CDR3 residues: CASSPKDRGPSYF. The CDR3 bases are TGTGCCAGCTCACCGAAGGACAGGGGACCGTCATACTTC.

This rearrangement joins TRBV19 to TRBJ1-2; 10 bases map to TRBD1. CDR3 length: 17 amino acids. V dropped 5 bases and J dropped 0; count of bases not matched to a gene: 9. CDR1 is LNHDA and CDR2 is SQIVND in the germline V gene (reference sequence). CDR3 bases: TGTGCCAGTAGTGCCAGACAGGGGGCTTCTTCTAACTATGGCTACACCTTC. It translates to CASSARQGASSNYGYTF.

The chain recombines TRBV28 with TRBJ2-3; D uncertain. Deletions cut 5 bases from V and 4 bases from J, with 10 bases between. The CDR3 has 13 amino acids. From germline, CDR1 is MDHEN and CDR2 SYDVKM. The CDR3 region has the DNA TGTGCCAGCAGTCCCCTTAATCCAGATACGCAGTATTTT. Encoded protein: CASSPLNPDTQYF.

The rearrangement links TRBV29-1 to TRBJ1-2; 10 bases agree with TRBD1. Trimming removed 7 bases from V and 7 bases from J; junction bases left unmatched: 9. The CDR3 contains 13 residues. CDR1 SQVTM and CDR2 ANQGSEA come from the germline V gene. The CDR3 loop is CSAPDRGLSGYTF. CDR3 sequence (DNA): TGCAGCGCTCCCGACAGGGGGCTTTCTGGCTACACCTTC.

The chain carries TRBV7-9 and TRBJ2-1; 8 bases fit TRBD1. Germline CDR1 is SEHNR and CDR2 is FQNEAQ (reference sequence). The CDR3 totals 14 residues. V shed 1 base and J 7 bases; nucleotides not matched to a gene: 3. The CDR3 DNA reads as TGTGCCAGCAGCTTAGTGCAGGGGGCGAATGAGCAGTTCTTC. Encoded protein: CASSLVQGANEQFF.

The genes are TRBV30 and TRBJ2-7, with 11 bases fitting TRBD2. The CDR3 sequence is 15 residues long. With V trimmed by 1 base and J by 2 bases, 4 bases remained unmatched. The germline V gene has CDR1 GTSNPN and CDR2 SVGIG (reference sequence). CDR3 sequence (DNA): TGTGCCTGGAGTGGGACTAGCGGGTTTCCCTACGAGCAGTACTTC. Its translation: CAWSGTSGFPYEQYF.

This chain links TRBV6-5 with TRBJ2-7; 7 bases match TRBD2. The CDR3 runs to 15 residues. Trimming removed 4 bases from V and 0 bases from J; junction bases left unmatched: 6. Germline V gives CDR1 MNHEY, CDR2 SVGAGI. The CDR3 reads CASSLTGTTSYEQYF. CDR3 in DNA: TGTGCCAGCAGTTTAACCGGGACTACCTCCTACGAGCAGTACTTC.

The chain combines TRBV28 with TRBJ2-4; 9 positions match TRBD1. Germline V gene lookup returns CDR1 MDHEN and CDR2 SYDVKM. The CDR3 length is 14 residues. V lost 8 bases to trimming and J lost 7 bases; unmatched junction nucleotides: 9. This chain's CDR3 is CASFGTGRENIQYF. Here the CDR3 DNA reads TGTGCCAGCTTTGGGACAGGGCGGGAGAACATTCAGTACTTC.

The chain has TRBV5-1 and TRBJ1-1; TRBD1 matches 8 bases. Trimming at V came to 2 bases and at J to 4 bases, leaving 1 base not matched to a gene. The germline V gene has CDR1 SGHRS and CDR2 YFSETQ. The CDR3 consists of 13 residues. CDR3 in amino acids: CASSLQGGTEAFF. The CDR3 DNA reads as TGCGCCAGCAGCTTACAGGGGGGCACTGAAGCTTTCTTT.

The chain carries TRBV20-1 and TRBJ2-7; 7 bases line up with TRBD2. This CDR3 comprises 14 residues. Germline-derived CDR1 and CDR2 are DFQATT and SNEGSKA (reference sequence). V was pared by 3 bases and J by 2 bases, with 7 bases of the junction left unmatched. The CDR3 bases are TGCAGTGCTAGTGGGGGGGACTACCCCTACGAGCAGTACTTC. It codes for CSASGGDYPYEQYF.